Listed here is a single T cell receptor beta chain. Scientists amplified the TCR beta CDR3 regions from RNA transcripts. First-round RT-PCR used HTBI primers; second-round multiplex PCR followed. TCRdb passed the multiplex PCR reads through MiXCR, listing each CDR3 protein once. The sample has 650,000 to 800,000 distinct CDR3 sequences, about 40% seen once. This record comes from a study of Graves' ophthalmopathy and Graves' hyperthyroidism. Study-level information: Upon initial diagnosis and before any treatment, peripheral blood was collected.

CDR1 and CDR2 from the germline V gene are SQVTM and ANQGSEA. This CDR3 has 14 residues. The V segment lost 2 bases and the J segment 5 bases; nucleotides outside the gene matches: 8. Ophthalmopathy-affected donors exhibited moderate-to-severe activity, CAS ≥3, NOSPECS ≥4, and duration under 3 months. The sequence came from an adult man with Graves' ophthalmopathy. Input material: peripheral blood. This chain joins TRBV29-1 and TRBJ1-2; 7 nucleotides line up with TRBD1. As DNA, the CDR3 is TGCAGCGTTGAAAAGGGGGACAGCGGTTATGGCTACACCTTC. Its protein is CSVEKGDSGYGYTF.